Listed below are T cell receptor beta chains from one sample, sequenced in a study of T cells in Graves' hyperthyroidism and ophthalmopathy. From the multiplex PCR reads, TCRdb called clonotypes with MiXCR, one entry per CDR3 protein. The repertoire holds about 610,000 distinct CDR3 sequences, with more than 15% as singletons. The source material was blood. Receptors were obtained from a woman in her forties with Graves' ophthalmopathy. Both conserved end residues are trimmed from each CDR3.

V gene	J gene	CDR3 protein
TRBV9	TRBJ2-3	ASSVGSSGGTDTQY
TRBV29-1	TRBJ2-5	SVSVETQY
TRBV7-3	TRBJ2-2	ASTNDRRGLRASPTGELF
TRBV3-1	TRBJ2-7	ASSQVPGNYEQY
TRBV19	TRBJ1-5	ASSIGQVHSNQPQH
TRBV12-3/TRBV12-4	TRBJ1-6	ASSFDRDYNSPLH
TRBV7-2	TRBJ2-1	ASSSQAGVSYNEQF
TRBV30	TRBJ1-4	ALQEGATNEKLF
TRBV4-1	TRBJ2-1	ASSLPLAGALGAEQF
TRBV6-1	TRBJ1-2	ASSLTECT
TRBV5-1	TRBJ2-5	ASSPGQGAETQY
TRBV10-3	TRBJ2-1	AVSGHNEQF
TRBV29-1	TRBJ1-4	SVVTGTIDEKLF
TRBV12-5	TRBJ1-4	ASGQTGTDEKLF
TRBV28	TRBJ2-3	ASSFTVTSATQY
TRBV6-1	TRBJ2-1	ASMNNGINEQF
TRBV18	TRBJ2-3	ASSPVGVEDTQY
TRBV11-2	TRBJ2-3	ASTERGLAGADTQY
TRBV27	TRBJ2-6	ASSSLPGSGANVLT
TRBV12-3/TRBV12-4	TRBJ2-1	ASRPGRRANEQF
TRBV5-1	TRBJ2-3	ASSFNAHGTDTQY
TRBV24-1	TRBJ2-7	ATSDNDSHEQY
TRBV3-1	TRBJ1-1	ASSQVDGEAF
TRBV5-1	TRBJ2-5	ASSPRGFTQETQY
TRBV18	TRBJ2-4	ASSQGTPGAKNIQY